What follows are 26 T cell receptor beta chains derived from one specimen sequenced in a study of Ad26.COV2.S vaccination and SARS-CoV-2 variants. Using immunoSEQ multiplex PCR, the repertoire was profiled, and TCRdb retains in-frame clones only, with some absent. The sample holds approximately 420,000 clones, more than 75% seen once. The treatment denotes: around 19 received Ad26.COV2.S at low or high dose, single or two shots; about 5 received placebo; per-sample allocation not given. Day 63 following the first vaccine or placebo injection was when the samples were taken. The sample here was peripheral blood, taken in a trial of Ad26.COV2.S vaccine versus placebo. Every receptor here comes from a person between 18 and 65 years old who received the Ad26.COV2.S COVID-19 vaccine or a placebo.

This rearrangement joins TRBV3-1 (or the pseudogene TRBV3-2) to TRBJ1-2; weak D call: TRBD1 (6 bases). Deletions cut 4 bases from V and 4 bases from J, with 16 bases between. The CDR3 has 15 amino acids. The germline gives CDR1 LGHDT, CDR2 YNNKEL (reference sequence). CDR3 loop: CASSLTRGTGYGYTF. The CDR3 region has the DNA TGTGCCAGCAGCCTTACAAGGGGGACCGGCTATGGCTACACCTTC.

For the CDR3, the DNA is TGTGCCAGCAGCCCCACGGGGGGAAAAGCTTTCTTT. It codes for CASSPTGGKAFF. This rearrangement joins TRBV7-9 to TRBJ1-1; TRBD1 might be the D (5 bases). V lost 5 bases, J lost 9 bases, and 13 bases lay in between. The germline V gene encodes CDR1 SEHNR and CDR2 FQNEAQ (reference sequence). CDR3 length: 12 residues.

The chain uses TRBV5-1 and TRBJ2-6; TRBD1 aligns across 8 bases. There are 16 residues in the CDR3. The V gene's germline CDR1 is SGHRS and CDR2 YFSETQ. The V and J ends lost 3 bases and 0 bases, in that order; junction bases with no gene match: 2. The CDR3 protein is CASSWDRRSGANVLTF. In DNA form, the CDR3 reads TGCGCCAGCAGCTGGGACAGGCGCTCTGGGGCCAACGTCCTGACTTTC. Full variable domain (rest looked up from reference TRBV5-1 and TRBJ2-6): KAGVTQTPRYLIKTRGQQVTLSCSPISGHRSVSWYQQTPGQGLQFLFEYFSETQRNKGNFPGRFSGRQFSNSRSEMNVSTLELGDSALYLCASSWDRRSGANVLTFGAGSRLTVL.

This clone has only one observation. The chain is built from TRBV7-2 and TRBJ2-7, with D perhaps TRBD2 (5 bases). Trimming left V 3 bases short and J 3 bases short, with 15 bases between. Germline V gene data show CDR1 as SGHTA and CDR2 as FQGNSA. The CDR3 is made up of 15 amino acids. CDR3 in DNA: TGTGCCAGCAGCTTTGGGCTAGCCCTTTTCTACGAGCAGTACTTC. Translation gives CASSFGLALFYEQYF.

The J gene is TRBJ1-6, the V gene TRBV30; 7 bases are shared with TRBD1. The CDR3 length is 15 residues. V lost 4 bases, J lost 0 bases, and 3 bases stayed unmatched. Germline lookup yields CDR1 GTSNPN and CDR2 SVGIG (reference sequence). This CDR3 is CAWTTGSSYNSPLHF. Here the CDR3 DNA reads TGTGCCTGGACGACAGGGAGCTCCTATAATTCACCCCTCCACTTT.

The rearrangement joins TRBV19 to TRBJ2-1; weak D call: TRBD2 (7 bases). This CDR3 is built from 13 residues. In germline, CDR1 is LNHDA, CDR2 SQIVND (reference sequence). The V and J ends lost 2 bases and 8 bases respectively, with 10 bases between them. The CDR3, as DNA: TGTGCCAGTAGTATAAGGGGGGGCGATGAGCAGTTCTTC. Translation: CASSIRGGDEQFF.

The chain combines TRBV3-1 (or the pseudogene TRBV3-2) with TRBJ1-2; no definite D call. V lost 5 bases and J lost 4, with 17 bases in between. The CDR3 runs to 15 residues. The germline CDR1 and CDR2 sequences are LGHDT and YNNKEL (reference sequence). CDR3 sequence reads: CASSAQLKIPYGYTF. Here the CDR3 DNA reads TGTGCCAGCAGCGCGCAGCTCAAGATCCCCTATGGCTACACCTTC.

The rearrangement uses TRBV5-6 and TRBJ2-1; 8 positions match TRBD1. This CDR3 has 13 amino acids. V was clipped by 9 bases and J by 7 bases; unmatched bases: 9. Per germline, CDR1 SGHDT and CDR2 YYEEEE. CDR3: CATGAGGKNEQFF. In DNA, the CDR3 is TGTGCCACGGGGGCAGGGGGCAAGAATGAGCAGTTCTTC.

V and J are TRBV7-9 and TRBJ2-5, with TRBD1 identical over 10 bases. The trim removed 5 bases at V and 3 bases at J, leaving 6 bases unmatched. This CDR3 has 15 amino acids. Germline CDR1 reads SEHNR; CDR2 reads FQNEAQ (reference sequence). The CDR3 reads CASSPPGQGKETQYF. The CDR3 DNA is TGTGCCAGCAGCCCTCCGGGACAGGGGAAAGAGACCCAGTACTTC.

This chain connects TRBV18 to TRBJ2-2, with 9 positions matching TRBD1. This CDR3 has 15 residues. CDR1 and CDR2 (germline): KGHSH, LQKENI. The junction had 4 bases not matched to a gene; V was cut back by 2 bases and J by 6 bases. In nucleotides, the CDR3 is TGTGCCAGCTCACCAGGGACAGGGAGCTCCGGGGAGCTGTTTTTT. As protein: CASSPGTGSSGELFF.

The CDR3 spells CASSKTPGIGANSPLHF. The CDR3 coding sequence is TGTGCCAGCAGCAAAACCCCAGGGATCGGGGCAAATTCACCCCTCCACTTT. V is TRBV7-9 and J is TRBJ1-6; possibly TRBD1 for D (5 bases). The CDR3 extends over 17 amino acids. CDR1 is SEHNR and CDR2 is FQNEAQ in the germline V gene (reference sequence). The V end was cut by 5 bases, the J end by 7 bases, with 21 bases between.

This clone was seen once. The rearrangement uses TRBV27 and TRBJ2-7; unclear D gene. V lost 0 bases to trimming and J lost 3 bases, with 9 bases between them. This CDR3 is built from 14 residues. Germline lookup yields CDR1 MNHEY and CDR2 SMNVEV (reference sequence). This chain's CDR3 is CASSLSEHNYEQYF. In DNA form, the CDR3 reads TGTGCCAGCAGTTTATCGGAACACAACTACGAGCAGTACTTC.

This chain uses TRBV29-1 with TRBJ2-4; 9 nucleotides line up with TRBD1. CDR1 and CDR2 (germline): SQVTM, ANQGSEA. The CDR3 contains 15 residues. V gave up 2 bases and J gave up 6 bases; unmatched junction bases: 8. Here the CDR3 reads CSVEKTGTGRNIQYF. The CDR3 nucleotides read TGCAGCGTTGAAAAAACCGGGACAGGGAGAAACATTCAGTACTTC.

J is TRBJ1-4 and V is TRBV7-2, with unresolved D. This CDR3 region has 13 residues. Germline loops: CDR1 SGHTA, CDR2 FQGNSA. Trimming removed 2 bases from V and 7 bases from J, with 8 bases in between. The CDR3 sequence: CASSLLGGEKLFF. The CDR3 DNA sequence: TGTGCCAGCAGCTTACTTGGCGGTGAAAAACTGTTTTTT.

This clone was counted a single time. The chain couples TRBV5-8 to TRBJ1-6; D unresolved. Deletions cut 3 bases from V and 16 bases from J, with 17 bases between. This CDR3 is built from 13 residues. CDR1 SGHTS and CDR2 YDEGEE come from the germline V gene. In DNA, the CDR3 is TGTGCCAGCAGCTCAACCCGGGCACTGGGTCTCCACTTT. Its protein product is CASSSTRALGLHF.

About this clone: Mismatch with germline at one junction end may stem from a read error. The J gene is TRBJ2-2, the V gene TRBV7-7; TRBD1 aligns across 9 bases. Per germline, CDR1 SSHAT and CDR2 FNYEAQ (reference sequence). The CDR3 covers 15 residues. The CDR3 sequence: CASRNGDRAEGELFF. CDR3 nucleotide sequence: TGTGCTAGCAGGAATGGGGACAGGGCGGAGGGGGAGCTGTTTTTT.

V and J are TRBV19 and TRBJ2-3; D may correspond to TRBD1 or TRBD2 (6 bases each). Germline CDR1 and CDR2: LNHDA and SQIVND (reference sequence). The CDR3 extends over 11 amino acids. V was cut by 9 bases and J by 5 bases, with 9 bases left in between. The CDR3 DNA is TGTGCCAGCAGGGGAGGAGATACGCAGTATTTT. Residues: CASRGGDTQYF.

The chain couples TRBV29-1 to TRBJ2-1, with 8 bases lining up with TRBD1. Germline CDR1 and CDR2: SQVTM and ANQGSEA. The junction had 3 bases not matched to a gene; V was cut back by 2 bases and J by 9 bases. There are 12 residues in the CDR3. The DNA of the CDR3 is TGCAGCGTTGAACAGGGGGCAGGTGAGCAGTTCTTC. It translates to CSVEQGAGEQFF.

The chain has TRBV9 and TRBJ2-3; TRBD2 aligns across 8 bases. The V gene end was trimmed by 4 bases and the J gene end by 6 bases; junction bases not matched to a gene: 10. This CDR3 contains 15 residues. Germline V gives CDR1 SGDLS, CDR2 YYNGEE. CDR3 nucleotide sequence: TGTGCCAGCAGCCCCTACGGGGGGGATCTGGATACGCAGTATTTT. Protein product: CASSPYGGDLDTQYF.

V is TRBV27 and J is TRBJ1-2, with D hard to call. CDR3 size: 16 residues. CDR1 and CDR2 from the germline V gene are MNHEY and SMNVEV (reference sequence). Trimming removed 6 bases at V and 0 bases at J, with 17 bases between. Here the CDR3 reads CASSQGLGRANYGYTF. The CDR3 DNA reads TGTGCCAGCAGCCAAGGTTTGGGAAGGGCTAACTATGGCTACACCTTC.

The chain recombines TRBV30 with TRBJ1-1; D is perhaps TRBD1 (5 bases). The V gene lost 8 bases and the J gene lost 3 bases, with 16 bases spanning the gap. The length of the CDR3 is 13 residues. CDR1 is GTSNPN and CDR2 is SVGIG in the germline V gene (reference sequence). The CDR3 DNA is TGTGCCCTGACGTTTGGGGGTTACACTGAAGCTTTCTTT. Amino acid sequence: CALTFGGYTEAFF.

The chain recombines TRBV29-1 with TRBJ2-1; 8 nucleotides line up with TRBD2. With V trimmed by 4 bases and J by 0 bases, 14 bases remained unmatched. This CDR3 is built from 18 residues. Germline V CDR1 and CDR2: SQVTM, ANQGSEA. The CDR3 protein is CSVAGWRGALSSYNEQFF. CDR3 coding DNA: TGCAGCGTTGCCGGCTGGCGGGGGGCTTTAAGCTCCTACAATGAGCAGTTCTTC.

The CDR3 DNA follows: TGCGCCAGCATGTTGGGGGGACAGGGTAATTCACCCCTCCACTTT. Protein: CASMLGGQGNSPLHF. The chain links TRBV5-1 to TRBJ1-6; 9 nucleotides agree with TRBD1. V shed 6 bases and J 6 bases; nucleotides not matched to a gene: 7. The CDR3 runs to 15 residues. Germline V gene lookup returns CDR1 SGHRS and CDR2 YFSETQ.

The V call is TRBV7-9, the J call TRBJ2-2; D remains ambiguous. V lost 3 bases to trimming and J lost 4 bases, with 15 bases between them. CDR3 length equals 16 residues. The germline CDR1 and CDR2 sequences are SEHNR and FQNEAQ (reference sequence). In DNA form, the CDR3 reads TGTGCCAGCAGCTTCTCACAAAGATGGGGCACCGGGGAGCTGTTTTTT. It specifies CASSFSQRWGTGELFF.

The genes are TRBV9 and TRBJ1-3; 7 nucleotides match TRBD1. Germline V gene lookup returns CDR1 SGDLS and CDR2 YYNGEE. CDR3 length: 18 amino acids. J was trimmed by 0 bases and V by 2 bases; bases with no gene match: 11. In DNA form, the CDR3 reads TGTGCCAGCAGCGTCAGGACAGGTCCGGTCGACTCTGGAAACACCATATATTTT. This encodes CASSVRTGPVDSGNTIYF.

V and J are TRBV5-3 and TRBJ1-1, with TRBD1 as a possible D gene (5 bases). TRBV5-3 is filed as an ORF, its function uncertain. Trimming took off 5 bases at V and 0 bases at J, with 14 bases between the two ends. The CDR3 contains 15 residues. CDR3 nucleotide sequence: TGTGCCAGAAGTTTGAGAGGGACGGTGAACACTGAAGCTTTCTTT. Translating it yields CARSLRGTVNTEAFF.